Each of the 17 T cell receptor beta chains below was sequenced from the same sample in a study of T cells in Graves' hyperthyroidism and ophthalmopathy (dated by TCRdb to between 2017 and 2020). Receptors were amplified or captured by multiplex PCR. The run used an Illumina HiSeq 2000. The TCR beta CDR3 regions were amplified from RNA transcripts. For the first round of RT-PCR on the TCR CDR3, the HTBI primer set was used together with the Qiagen OneStep RT-PCR kit. The raw public reads went through TCRdb reprocessing: fastp at Q25, MiXCR clone calling, in-frame beta chains kept. Rows are unified per CDR3 protein, each entry keeping the most common DNA and genes. The sample has approximately 510,000 distinct CDR3 sequences on record, roughly 20% of them singletons. Jointly, the top ten make up 26% of the sample. The source material was blood. Receptors originate from a young man with Graves' hyperthyroidism.

This clonotype was detected many times. V usage is TRBV7-2 and J usage is TRBJ1-1; 7 positions agree with TRBD1. Unmatched junction bases numbered 5, after V lost 3 bases and J lost 10 bases. This CDR3 is 12 amino acids long. CDR1 and CDR2 (germline): SGHTA, FQGNSA. In DNA form, the CDR3 reads TGTGCCAGCAGCTTTTTGACAGGGAGAGCTTTCTTT. Protein sequence: CASSFLTGRAFF.

This clonotype was recorded at least ten times. The chain links TRBV14 to TRBJ2-7, with a weak D call TRBD1 (6 bases). The CDR3 consists of 12 residues. CDR1 is SGHDN, CDR2 FVKESK, per germline. Trimming took 4 bases from V and 11 from J, leaving 15 bases between them. CDR3 sequence reads: CASSPGVGMKYF. The DNA of the CDR3 is TGTGCCAGCAGCCCAGGGGTGGGGATGAAGTACTTC.

In this sample, this clonotype turned up once. This chain links TRBV6-5 with TRBJ2-7; TRBD1 or TRBD2 may be the D gene (5 bases each). V was clipped by 7 bases and J by 0 bases, with 13 bases between them. This CDR3 is 14 amino acids long. Looked up from germline, CDR1 is MNHEY and CDR2 is SVGAGI. CDR3 bases: TGTGCCAGCAAGTTCGGGGCACTCTCCTACGAGCAGTACTTC. Its translation: CASKFGALSYEQYF.

This clonotype was observed a few times. The genes are TRBV12-3 or TRBV12-4 and TRBJ1-2, with D unresolved. The CDR3 totals 13 residues. Trimming removed 3 bases at V and 4 bases at J, with 9 bases between. DNA for the CDR3: TGTGCCAGCAGTTTTAAGGGATCCTATGGCTACACCTTC. The encoded protein is CASSFKGSYGYTF.

This clonotype was counted many times. The chain has TRBV2 and TRBJ1-2, with D possibly TRBD1 on 5 matching bases. CDR3 length: 14 amino acids. Germline V gives CDR1 SNHLY, CDR2 FYNNEI. Trimming stripped 3 bases from V and 2 bases from J, with 10 bases between. CDR3 residues: CASSDQGRNYGYTF. The DNA of the CDR3 is TGTGCCAGCAGTGATCAGGGACGGAACTATGGCTACACCTTC.

There are many counts of this clonotype. This sequence joins TRBV27 and TRBJ1-5, with D hard to call. Trimming shortened V by 5 bases and J by 7 bases, and 12 bases separated the two germline ends. CDR3 length: 13 residues. CDR1 is MNHEY, CDR2 SMNVEV, per germline (reference sequence). This CDR3 is CASSPSAGQPQHF. The CDR3 coding sequence is TGTGCCAGCAGTCCCTCGGCAGGACAGCCCCAGCATTTT.

Notes on this clonotype: A much more abundant neighbour one base away suggests this may be a read error. V gene TRBV3-1 combines with J gene TRBJ2-5; D possibly corresponds to TRBD2 (5 bases). The CDR3 loop spans 15 amino acids. Germline V gene data show CDR1 as LGHDT and CDR2 as YNNKEL (reference sequence). CDR3 DNA sequence: TGTGCCAGCAGCCAAGAAGGGCTAGGAGGAGAGACCAAGTACTTC. Its protein is CASSQEGLGGETKYF.

This clonotype was counted ten times or more. The CDR3 ends on some other residue instead of the conserved phenylalanine or tryptophan, so this is likely a read error. CDR3 in amino acids: CASSTTYEQYS. The CDR3 nucleotides are TGTGCCAGCAGTACCACCTACGAGCAGTACTCC. The rearrangement links TRBV28 to TRBJ2-7; D is unclear. The CDR3 totals 11 residues. Trimming stripped 5 bases from V and 2 bases from J, with 4 bases between. Germline CDR1 MDHEN, CDR2 SYDVKM.

This clonotype was seen ten or more times. The chain has TRBV6-1 and TRBJ1-6; TRBD1 is a possible D gene (6 bases). V was trimmed by 1 base and J by 9 bases, leaving 10 bases between them. The CDR3 loop spans 14 amino acids. In germline, CDR1 is MNHNS, CDR2 SASEGT. This CDR3 reads CASSEEGDTSPLHF. In nucleotides, the CDR3 is TGTGCCAGCAGTGAAGAAGGGGACACTTCACCCCTCCACTTT.

This clonotype was observed a few times. The chain joins TRBV5-1 to TRBJ2-5; TRBD1 aligns across 7 bases. This CDR3 spans 16 amino acids. With V trimmed by 0 bases and J by 5 bases, 10 bases remained unmatched. Looked up from germline, CDR1 is SGHRS and CDR2 is YFSETQ. The CDR3 loop reads CASSLGGGDVWETQYF. Here the CDR3 DNA reads TGCGCCAGCAGCTTGGGAGGGGGCGACGTTTGGGAGACCCAGTACTTC.

This clonotype was counted at least ten times. CDR3 coding DNA: TGTGCCACCAGCAGAGGCGCCGGGGATACGCAGTATTTT. This translates into CATSRGAGDTQYF. This chain uses TRBV15 with TRBJ2-3; D call uncertain. The CDR3 is made up of 13 amino acids. V lost 1 base, J lost 6 bases, and 8 bases lay in between. CDR1 and CDR2 from the germline V gene are LNHNV and YYDKDF (reference sequence). Drawing the rest from reference TRBV15 and TRBJ2-3, the complete variable domain is DAMVIQNPRYQVTQFGKPVTLSCSQTLNHNVMYWYQQKSSQAPKLLFHYYDKDFNNEADTPDNFQSRRPNTSFCFLDIRSPGLGDTAMYLCATSRGAGDTQYFGPGTRLTVL.

The chain employs TRBV7-9 and TRBJ2-7; tentative D call: TRBD1 (6 bases). The CDR3 has 13 residues. Germline V CDR1 and CDR2: SEHNR, FQNEAQ (reference sequence). With 1 base removed from V and 5 bases from J, the gap between germline ends came to 9 bases. The DNA of the CDR3 is TGTGCCAGCAGCTTAGACAGGGTGGACGAGCAGTACTTC. Translation gives CASSLDRVDEQYF.

This clonotype was seen many times. The chain uses TRBV5-1 and TRBJ1-1; D uncertain. Germline V gene lookup returns CDR1 SGHRS and CDR2 YFSETQ. The CDR3 has 16 residues. Trimming removed 2 bases from V and 3 bases from J, with 17 bases in between. CDR3 DNA: TGCGCCAGCAGCTTAGGGCTCTCAACGGCGGACACTGAAGCTTTCTTT. Translation: CASSLGLSTADTEAFF.

This clonotype was counted many times. The chain has TRBV3-1 and TRBJ1-1; a weak D match, TRBD1 (6 bases). Germline V lookup: CDR1 LGHDT, CDR2 YNNKEL (reference sequence). The CDR3 loop spans 12 amino acids. V shed 6 bases and J shed 5 bases, with 10 bases lying between them. CDR3: CASSQGWTEAFF. The CDR3 DNA reads TGTGCCAGCAGTCAGGGGTGGACTGAAGCTTTCTTT.

This clonotype was recorded many times. This sequence joins TRBV19 and TRBJ2-7; TRBD1 or TRBD2 may be the D gene (5 bases each). This CDR3 has 12 amino acids. The ends were cut back, 5 bases at V and 5 bases at J, with 10 bases in the middle. Germline CDR1 LNHDA, CDR2 SQIVND (reference sequence). The DNA of the CDR3 is TGTGCCAGTAGTCCCAGGGACGACGAGCAGTACTTC. Translation gives CASSPRDDEQYF.

The chain is built from TRBV20-1 and TRBJ1-1, with a possible D match to TRBD1 (5 bases). V was clipped by 7 bases and J by 3 bases, with 18 bases between them. The V gene's germline CDR1 is DFQATT and CDR2 SNEGSKA (reference sequence). The CDR3 sequence is 14 residues long. CDR3 DNA sequence: TGCAGTGAGGGTGGGGCAGGGCGAGACACTGAAGCTTTCTTT. Translated, it gives CSEGGAGRDTEAFF.

This clonotype was picked up many times. DNA of the CDR3: TGTGCCAGCAGTTTGTTCCCTAGCGGGGTCGTGGCCAAAAACATTCAGTACTTC. Translated: CASSLFPSGVVAKNIQYF. The chain carries TRBV12-3 or TRBV12-4 and TRBJ2-4; 9 nucleotides agree with TRBD2. This CDR3 region has 18 residues. Germline trimming cut 3 bases from V and 1 base from J; bases unmatched to any gene: 10.